This T cell receptor (beta chain) was recovered during a study of beta chain features in type 1 diabetes. For the study at large: The study found patients and healthy donors alike in age, gender and cell yields.

Study-level points and caveats: Cells expressing TCR highly could be over-represented by cDNA sequencing. In every one of the four CD4+ subsets, TCRB CDR3s were moderately but significantly shorter in Type 1 diabetes patients.

Notes on this clone: What it recognizes is unknown.

This CDR3 comprises 16 residues. CDR1 is SGDLS, CDR2 YYNGEE, per germline. Trimming took off 0 bases at V and 1 base at J, with 11 bases between the two ends. Using CD45RO/CCR7/CD25/CD127/CD95/CD27, CD4+ naive, central memory, regulatory and stem cell-like memory cells were sorted. As every portion of the isolated RNA was reverse transcribed, the sequencing read expressed TCRB transcripts. Read counts averaged around 3.9 million for samples of naive, central memory and regulatory T cells. Method: immunoSEQ multiplex PCR; TCRdb's copy keeps in-frame clones and lacks some. In the table there are 150,000 to 200,000 clones, more than 60% of which are singletons.

The source material was naive CD4+ T cells from blood. The chain couples TRBV9 to TRBJ1-3, with D hard to call. This TCR was recovered from a man aged 25-40 years with type 1 diabetes. The CDR3 protein is CASSVATGRSGNTIYF. In DNA, the CDR3 is TGTGCCAGCAGCGTAGCTACGGGGAGGTCTGGAAACACCATATATTTT.